A selection of T cell receptor beta chains follows, all from one sample in a study of shared clonotypes between healthy human individuals. Clones were sequenced by immunoSEQ multiplex PCR, and TCRdb holds only the in-frame ones, with some missing. This sample yields about 1.1 million clones, of which more than 75% are seen a single time; under 0.6% belongs to the top ten. The source material was memory CD4+ T cells from PBMCs. These receptors all stem from a man younger than 35 in good health. Some clones in this sample may be carry-over from other donors' samples. The CDR3 runs from the conserved cysteine through the conserved F or W. The order of the fields is J gene, clone size, D gene, V gene, CDR3 DNA, CDR3 protein. A D gene is named only where the DNA matches it firmly. Clone size is stated in some rows and not others, as once, few, many or a class when expanded.

>TRBJ1-1|.|.|TRBV6-5
TGTGCCAGCAGCCCTATCTATCCCTCGAACACTGAAGCTTTCTTT
CASSPIYPSNTEAFF
>TRBJ1-5|few|.|TRBV30
TGTGCCTGGAGTAAACAGCGTACAGATAGCAATCAGCCCCAGCATTTT
CAWSKQRTDSNQPQHF
>TRBJ2-7|.|TRBD1|TRBV30
TGTGCCTGGAGTATCGGGACAGGGGATTACGAGCAGTACTTC
CAWSIGTGDYEQYF
>TRBJ2-7|.|.|TRBV11-2
TGTGCCAGCAGCTCCGGCGGGGGCGGCACCTACGAGCAGTACTTC
CASSSGGGGTYEQYF
>TRBJ2-7|.|.|TRBV28
TGTGCCAGCAGAACCTGGGGCGCCGGCTACGAGCAGTACTTC
CASRTWGAGYEQYF
>TRBJ1-4|.|.|TRBV7-8
TGTGCCAGCAGCTTAACACGGGGTCACGTTAATGAAAAACTGTTTTTT
CASSLTRGHVNEKLFF
>TRBJ1-2|.|.|TRBV15
TGTGCCACCAGCAGAGATCTGCCCGGGGGCTACACCTTC
CATSRDLPGGYTF
>TRBJ1-1|.|.|TRBV29-1
TGCAGCGTTACAGGGTGGAACACTGAAGCTTTCTTT
CSVTGWNTEAFF
>TRBJ1-3|.|TRBD1|TRBV5-4
TGTGCCAGCAGCCTGGACAGGGGAGCAGGAAACACCATATATTTT
CASSLDRGAGNTIYF
>TRBJ2-1|.|.|TRBV5-4
TGTGCCAGCAGCTTTAGAAGCGGAGTAGGGAATGAGCAGTTCTTC
CASSFRSGVGNEQFF
>TRBJ2-3|.|TRBD2|TRBV7-2
TGTGCCAGCAGGGCGGGGAGCGGGAAAGGAGATACGCAGTATTTT
CASRAGSGKGDTQYF
>TRBJ2-4|.|.|TRBV18
TGTGCCAGCACGTGGGCCCTCAAAAACATTCAGTACTTC
CASTWALKNIQYF
>TRBJ2-7|.|.|TRBV11-2
TGTGCCAGCTCATTGGACAGCACCTACGAGCAGTACTTC
CASSLDSTYEQYF
>TRBJ2-7|.|.|TRBV18
TGTGCCAGCTCGCCGGGACCAACCCCCTACGAGCAGTACTTC
CASSPGPTPYEQYF
>TRBJ1-2|.|.|TRBV2
TGTGCCAGCAGCTGGAGCAACTATGGCTACACCTTC
CASSWSNYGYTF
>TRBJ2-1|.|TRBD2|TRBV9
TGTGCCAGCAGCGTACTGAGCGGGAGCCGTGAGCAGTTCTTC
CASSVLSGSREQFF
>TRBJ2-5|few|.|TRBV9
TGTGCCAGCAGCGTAAGCGGCCAAGAGACCCAGTACTTC
CASSVSGQETQYF
>TRBJ1-2|.|TRBD1|TRBV28
TGTGCCAGCAGTTTGGATACAGGGGCCTATAGCTATGGCTACACCTTC
CASSLDTGAYSYGYTF
>TRBJ1-1|.|.|TRBV7-3
TGTGCCAGCAGCTACGACTGGAACACTGAAGCTTTCTTT
CASSYDWNTEAFF
>TRBJ2-1|few|TRBD2|TRBV18
TGTGCCAGCTCACCGGCAGCGGGAGCTGAGCAGTTCTTC
CASSPAAGAEQFF
>TRBJ1-2|.|.|TRBV10-3
TGTGCCATCAAGGACGTGGCAGGGGTTGACTATGGCTACACCTTC
CAIKDVAGVDYGYTF
>TRBJ2-5|.|.|TRBV27
TGTGCCAGTTCGGGACTGTCACAAGGGACCCAGTACTTC
CASSGLSQGTQYF
>TRBJ1-2|.|.|TRBV19
TGTGCCAGTAGTATCGCGCCTAACTATGGCTACACCTTC
CASSIAPNYGYTF
>TRBJ1-3|.|.|TRBV25-1
TGTGCCAGCAGTGAATCAAAGAGGGGCTCTGGAAACACCATATATTTT
CASSESKRGSGNTIYF
>TRBJ2-2|.|TRBD1|TRBV6-9
TGTGCCAGCAGTTCAGTCTCCGAGACAGGGGGCACCGGGGAGCTGTTTTTT
CASSSVSETGGTGELFF
>TRBJ2-2|.|.|TRBV7-9
TGTGCCAGCAGCCAATCCGGGGAGCTGTTTTTT
CASSQSGELFF
>TRBJ2-1|.|.|TRBV11-3
TGTGCCAGCAGCTTAGCACGGGACAACAATGAGCAGTTCTTC
CASSLARDNNEQFF
>TRBJ1-5|.|TRBD1|TRBV6-5
TGTGCCAGCTCGACAGGGAATAGCAATCAGCCCCAGCATTTT
CASSTGNSNQPQHF
>TRBJ2-1|.|.|TRBV29-1
TGCAGCGTTGAAGATAGGGACCGGGTCAATGAGCAGTTCTTC
CSVEDRDRVNEQFF